These 26 T cell receptor beta chains were sequenced from one sample in a study of blood T cell repertoires in COVID-19. Method: immunoSEQ multiplex PCR; TCRdb's copy keeps in-frame clones and lacks some. The sample records about 190,000 clones, approximately 90% being singletons. Sequenced input: peripheral blood. These receptors were collected from a man in his forties or fifties with active or convalescent COVID-19.

CDR3: CASRYRGQGGGYTF. CDR3 nucleotide sequence: TGTGCCAGTCGATACCGAGGACAGGGCGGTGGCTACACCTTC. The chain has TRBV5-5 and TRBJ1-2, with 8 positions matching TRBD1. J was trimmed by 7 bases and V by 8 bases; bases with no gene match: 13. This CDR3 has 14 amino acids. Germline CDR1 SGHKS, CDR2 YYEKEE (reference sequence).

This clone was observed a single time. The chain combines TRBV7-2 with TRBJ1-4; no definite D call. CDR3 length equals 15 residues. Germline V lookup: CDR1 SGHTA, CDR2 FQGNSA. V was cut by 1 base and J by 7 bases, with 13 bases left in between. The CDR3 DNA sequence: TGTGCCAGCAGCTTAGGCGGATCTATCCTTGAAAAACTGTTTTTT. As protein: CASSLGGSILEKLFF.

The chain joins TRBV12-2 to TRBJ2-5; the table's D call TRBD2 went unverified against the DNA. TRBV12-2 is flagged as a pseudogene. The length of the CDR3 is 15 residues. CDR3 amino acids: CASRVRTDSGETQYF. For the CDR3, the DNA is TGTGCAAGTCGCGTAAGGACCGACTCGGGGGAGACCCAGTACTTC.

The V gene is TRBV24-1, the J gene TRBJ1-4; D is unresolved. V was cut by 4 bases and J by 10 bases, with 9 bases left in between. Germline values: CDR1 KGHDR, CDR2 SFDVKD. CDR3 length: 12 amino acids. The CDR3 loop reads CATSDPSGKLFF. Written as DNA, the CDR3 is TGTGCCACCAGTGACCCATCCGGAAAACTGTTTTTT.

The CDR3 loop is CASSFGGGANYGYTF. CDR3 nucleotide sequence: TGTGCCAGCAGTTTTGGGGGGGGAGCTAACTATGGCTACACCTTC. The chain carries TRBV27 and TRBJ1-2, with D perhaps matching TRBD1 (5 bases). This CDR3 comprises 15 residues. V was pared by 3 bases and J by 0 bases, with 11 bases between. Germline-derived CDR1 and CDR2 are MNHEY and SMNVEV (reference sequence).

J is TRBJ1-2 and V is TRBV6-5; D gene uncertain. The germline CDR1 and CDR2 sequences are MNHEY and SVGAGI. V was cut by 0 bases and J by 7 bases, with 12 bases left in between. The CDR3 length is 14 residues. CDR3 DNA: TGTGCCAGCAGTTACTCGAGTTATAGTCTTGGCTACACCTTC. Its protein is CASSYSSYSLGYTF.

The chain carries TRBV19 and TRBJ2-5, with TRBD2 matching over 9 bases. The germline V gene encodes CDR1 LNHDA and CDR2 SQIVND (reference sequence). Unmatched junction bases numbered 14, after V lost 3 bases and J lost 6 bases. This CDR3 has 17 amino acids. In nucleotides, the CDR3 is TGTGCCAGTAGTATTGCGGGTAGCGGGGGCCCCCTCCAGACCCAGTACTTC. Its translation is CASSIAGSGGPLQTQYF.

This chain joins TRBV18 and TRBJ1-1; 8 bases line up with TRBD1. J gave up 2 bases and V 4 bases, and 3 bases lay outside the gene matches. The V gene's germline CDR1 is KGHSH and CDR2 LQKENI. The length of the CDR3 is 14 residues. CDR3 sequence (DNA): TGTGCCAGCTCACTCGACAGGGGTAACACTGAAGCTTTCTTT. Protein product: CASSLDRGNTEAFF.

This clone appeared a single time. The chain joins TRBV27 to TRBJ2-6; D uncertain. Germline CDR1 is MNHEY and CDR2 is SMNVEV (reference sequence). V was clipped by 1 base and J by 0 bases, with 7 bases between them. There are 16 residues in the CDR3. CDR3 region: CASSLFRNSGANVLTF. In DNA, the CDR3 is TGTGCCAGCAGTTTATTCAGAAACTCTGGGGCCAACGTCCTGACTTTC.

Concerning this clone: This sample includes further DNA sequences coding for the same CDR3. Here the CDR3 reads CASSLAGVSNQPQHF. Here the CDR3 DNA reads TGCGCCAGCAGCTTGGCGGGGGTTAGCAATCAGCCCCAGCATTTT. The chain joins TRBV5-1 to TRBJ1-5, with a tentative D call TRBD1 (5 bases). The CDR3 consists of 15 residues. The germline V gene has CDR1 SGHRS and CDR2 YFSETQ. Deletions cut 0 bases from V and 0 bases from J, with 7 bases between.

The chain couples TRBV19 to TRBJ1-3; TRBD1 might be the D (6 bases). Trimming took 5 bases from V and 0 from J, leaving 14 bases between them. This CDR3 is built from 16 residues. In germline, CDR1 is LNHDA, CDR2 SQIVND (reference sequence). Here the CDR3 reads CASSPLDRGSGNTIYF. In DNA, the CDR3 is TGTGCCAGTAGTCCGTTGGACAGAGGCTCTGGAAACACCATATATTTT.

The chain links TRBV28 to TRBJ1-3; D might be TRBD1 (5 bases). Germline-derived CDR1 and CDR2 are MDHEN and SYDVKM. Trimming left V 10 bases short and J 4 bases short, with 20 bases between. The CDR3 contains 15 residues. CDR3: CATLPPKTVGNTIYF. CDR3 DNA sequence: TGTGCCACCCTGCCCCCTAAGACAGTCGGAAACACCATATATTTT.

The chain links TRBV4-1 to TRBJ2-2; 8 nucleotides agree with TRBD1. V was pared by 0 bases and J by 4 bases, with 7 bases of the junction left unmatched. The CDR3 has 17 residues. Germline CDR1 is MGHRA and CDR2 is YSYEKL. The CDR3 DNA sequence: TGCGCCAGCAGCCAAGATAAGGCAGGGGGCAGCACCGGGGAGCTGTTTTTT. Translation gives CASSQDKAGGSTGELFF.

The V and J genes are TRBV7-2 and TRBJ1-6; 8 bases are shared with TRBD1. Germline trimming cut 5 bases from V and 10 bases from J; bases unmatched to any gene: 7. From germline, CDR1 is SGHTA and CDR2 FQGNSA. There are 14 residues in the CDR3. CDR3 in DNA: TGTGCCAGCAGCCCACGACAGGGGTTCTCACCCCTCCACTTT. This encodes CASSPRQGFSPLHF.

The chain employs TRBV25-1 and TRBJ2-7; D is undetermined. The V gene lost 3 bases and the J gene lost 5 bases, with 11 bases spanning the gap. CDR1 is MGHDK, CDR2 SYGVNS, per germline. This CDR3 contains 13 residues. CDR3 region: CASSDAGKNEQYF. CDR3 bases: TGTGCCAGCAGTGATGCAGGTAAAAACGAGCAGTACTTC.

The chain couples TRBV7-6 to TRBJ2-2; D gene ambiguous. The CDR3 is 13 amino acids. The germline V gene encodes CDR1 SGHVS and CDR2 FNYEAQ. V lost 5 bases to trimming and J lost 6 bases, with 10 bases between them. CDR3 loop: CASSPRSAGELFF. DNA for the CDR3: TGTGCCAGCAGCCCAAGATCGGCCGGGGAGCTGTTTTTT.

The chain links TRBV4-1 to TRBJ2-2, with a tentative D call TRBD1 (6 bases). Per germline, CDR1 MGHRA and CDR2 YSYEKL. The CDR3 has 16 residues. V was clipped by 2 bases and J by 3 bases, with 13 bases between them. CDR3 in amino acids: CASSQQGNRDTGELFF. The CDR3, as DNA: TGCGCCAGCAGCCAACAGGGGAACAGAGACACCGGGGAGCTGTTTTTT.

This sequence joins TRBV18 and TRBJ2-1; TRBD1 matches at 8 bases. Trimming cost V 4 bases and J 3 bases; bases outside gene matches: 5. Germline V gene data show CDR1 as KGHSH and CDR2 as LQKENI. The CDR3 loop spans 15 amino acids. As DNA, the CDR3 is TGTGCCAGCTCACTGATGACAGGGGACTACAATGAGCAGTTCTTC. This encodes CASSLMTGDYNEQFF.

This chain connects TRBV10-2 to TRBJ1-5; 7 nucleotides align to TRBD1. The J segment lost 7 bases and the V segment lost 6 bases, leaving 6 bases of the junction unmatched. Germline V CDR1 and CDR2: WSHSY, SAAADI. The CDR3 consists of 13 residues. The CDR3, as DNA: TGCGCCAGCAGAGCCACAGGGGAACAGCCCCAGCATTTT. This encodes CASRATGEQPQHF.

The rearrangement uses TRBV7-9 and TRBJ2-2, with TRBD2 matching 11 bases. The CDR3 totals 18 residues. Germline trimming cut 1 base from V and 1 base from J; bases unmatched to any gene: 5. The germline CDR1 and CDR2 sequences are SEHNR and FQNEAQ (reference sequence). The CDR3 coding sequence is TGTGCCAGCAGCTTAGAACTAGCGGGAGCAGAGAACACCGGGGAGCTGTTTTTT. Protein sequence: CASSLELAGAENTGELFF.

The V and J genes are TRBV6-5 and TRBJ2-1; 12 nucleotides match TRBD1. This CDR3 has 13 amino acids. J lost 8 bases, V lost 8 bases, and 4 bases had no gene match. CDR1 is MNHEY, CDR2 SVGAGI, per germline. The CDR3 DNA is TGTGCCAGCGGGACAGGGGGCATCTATGAGCAGTTCTTC. This gives the protein CASGTGGIYEQFF.

The genes are TRBV2 and TRBJ1-5; possible D gene TRBD1, 5 bases. The germline CDR1 and CDR2 sequences are SNHLY and FYNNEI. The CDR3 sequence is 16 residues long. V was pared by 5 bases and J by 2 bases, with 16 bases between. The CDR3 region is CASSPGQGDGNQPQHF. The DNA of the CDR3 is TGTGCCAGCAGTCCAGGTCAGGGCGATGGCAATCAGCCCCAGCATTTT. Full variable domain (outside the CDR3, taken from reference TRBV2 and TRBJ1-5): EPEVTQTPSHQVTQMGQEVILRCVPISNHLYFYWYRQILGQKVEFLVSFYNNEISEKSEIFDDQFSVERPDGSNFTLKIRSTKLEDSAMYFCASSPGQGDGNQPQHFGDGTRLSIL.

CDR3 DNA: TGTGCCAGCAGCCAGGGACAGAGCTCCTATAATTCACCCCTCCACTTT. This encodes CASSQGQSSYNSPLHF. The rearrangement uses TRBV14 and TRBJ1-6; 7 bases are a match to TRBD1. The CDR3 has 16 residues. Germline V CDR1 and CDR2: SGHDN, FVKESK. The trim removed 3 bases at V and 0 bases at J, leaving 2 bases unmatched.

V and J are TRBV5-1 and TRBJ2-4; 9 positions match TRBD1. The J segment lost 0 bases and the V segment lost 4 bases, leaving 8 bases of the junction unmatched. This CDR3 comprises 17 residues. Germline-derived CDR1 and CDR2 are SGHRS and YFSETQ. The CDR3 bases are TGCGCCAGCAGCGGCACAGGGGGCGGGCAAGCCAAAAACATTCAGTACTTC. Protein: CASSGTGGGQAKNIQYF.

The gene calls are TRBV6-2 or TRBV6-3 and TRBJ2-7, with 7 bases matching TRBD1. Germline V gene data show CDR1 as MNHEY and CDR2 as SVGEGT. The ends lost 4 bases at V and 6 bases at J; junction bases unmatched: 9. The CDR3 sequence is 14 residues long. In nucleotides, the CDR3 is TGTGCCAGCAGTTCCAACCCCGACAGGGCCGAGCAGTACTTC. Protein sequence: CASSSNPDRAEQYF.

This clone was observed many times. Other DNA sequences in the sample encode the same CDR3. The chain combines TRBV6-5 with TRBJ2-7; no reliable D call. Germline CDR1 MNHEY, CDR2 SVGAGI. V gave up 2 bases and J gave up 0 bases, with 8 bases separating them. The CDR3 is made up of 14 amino acids. CDR3 amino acids: CASSYEVSSYEQYF. The CDR3 DNA reads TGTGCCAGCAGTTACGAAGTGAGCTCCTACGAGCAGTACTTC.